Given below is one T cell receptor beta chain in context. What it binds is unknown. The record originates from a study of human T cells and chemical hapten exposure. The CDR3 runs to 14 residues. Germline V gene sequence: CDR1 DFQATT, CDR2 SNEGSKA (reference sequence). The J segment lost 7 bases and the V segment lost 0 bases, leaving 5 bases of the junction unmatched. Authors' analysis steps: There were a median of approximately 88,000 TCRs per sample, with a range from roughly 20,000 to 690,600. TCRdb ran MiXCR on the RACE reads and lists one entry per CDR3 protein. It is TCRdb's table, rather than the study itself, that gives the V and J calls and clone size. Of about 190,000 distinct CDR3 sequences listed, about 25% are singletons. Findings and caveats of the study: Controls formed significantly fewer large CDR3 similarity clusters than expanded TCRs did. Correlating positively with patch test score were the PT1 expanded TCR counts.

Time point specified: patch test 3, about 24 weeks after DPC sensitization. Specified treatment: therapeutic diphenylcyclopropenone sensitization with weekly scalp DPC. The authors' total RNA extraction used unfractionated whole blood. This receptor was obtained from a woman between 40 and 55 years old with alopecia areata. Some clones in this sample may be carry-over from other donors' samples. The sequencing here drew on whole blood, taken in connection with sensitization to the hapten diphenylcyclopropenone (DPC). The V call is TRBV20-1, the J call TRBJ2-4, with 8 bases fitting TRBD2. The CDR3 protein is CSARDKKRENIQYF. CDR3 in DNA: TGCAGTGCTAGAGATAAAAAGCGGGAGAACATTCAGTACTTC.